The present T cell receptor beta chain was sequenced within a study of cytomegalovirus exposure and HLA in healthy donors. Looking at the study overall: Counted in an early data release were about 85 million unique TCRs from HLA-typed donors.

Study observations and caveats: Reportedly, TCR beta sequences accurately predicted HLA-A and HLA-B alleles in most subjects.

PCR involved 60 Vbeta and 13 Jbeta primers. Profiling relied on immunoSEQ multiplex PCR, and the TCRdb table lists in-frame clones only, not all of them. The sample yields some 120,000 clones, 81% seen once. Per the germline V gene, CDR1 is MDHEN and CDR2 is SYDVKM. This CDR3 spans 14 amino acids. The V segment lost 5 bases and the J segment 5 bases; nucleotides outside the gene matches: 3. A word on this clone: The antigen is not known.

This clonotype was sampled from a woman aged 25 to 45 in good health and CMV-seronegative. The genes are TRBV28 and TRBJ2-2; 9 nucleotides align to TRBD1. Sequenced: PBMCs. The CDR3 bases are TGTGCCAGCAGTACAGGACAGGGGACCGGGGAGCTGTTTTTT. Translating gives CASSTGQGTGELFF. Looking up the rest from reference TRBV28 and TRBJ2-2 gives the full variable domain: DVKVTQSSRYLVKRTGEKVFLECVQDMDHENMFWYRQDPGLGLRLIYFSYDVKMKEKGDIPEGYSVSREKKERFSLILESASTNQTSMYLCASSTGQGTGELFFGEGSRLTVL.